This note documents a single TCR beta chain sequence. Its antigen is currently unknown. A much larger clone lies a single base off, so this may be a read error. The source of the sample is a study of CD8 T cell repertoires and HIV-1 epitope variants. The overall study: T cells were stimulated with Twenty-five Gag and Nef peptides separately. Controls were a CMV, EBV and flu peptide pool, Ebola AY9 negative control, and no-peptide well. Equal numbers of autologous T cell-negative cells presented antigen to enriched T cells. General study points: Nef KF9 drew roughly five clonotypes and HW9 one, without TAALDMSHF responses.

Produced via immunoSEQ multiplex PCR; TCRdb's table is partial and in-frame only. The sample has around 6,100 clones, around 68% seen once. This CDR3 is built from 12 residues. Per germline, CDR1 SGHDT and CDR2 YYEEEE. The sequenced material came from cultured CD8+ T cells derived from PBMCs. The V gene is TRBV5-6, the J gene TRBJ1-4; TRBD1 is a possible D gene (5 bases). The TCR was taken from a male donor with HIV. Written as DNA, the CDR3 is TGTACCAGCAGCTTGGGAGGGGCAAAACTGTTTTTT. Translated, it gives CTSSLGGAKLFF.